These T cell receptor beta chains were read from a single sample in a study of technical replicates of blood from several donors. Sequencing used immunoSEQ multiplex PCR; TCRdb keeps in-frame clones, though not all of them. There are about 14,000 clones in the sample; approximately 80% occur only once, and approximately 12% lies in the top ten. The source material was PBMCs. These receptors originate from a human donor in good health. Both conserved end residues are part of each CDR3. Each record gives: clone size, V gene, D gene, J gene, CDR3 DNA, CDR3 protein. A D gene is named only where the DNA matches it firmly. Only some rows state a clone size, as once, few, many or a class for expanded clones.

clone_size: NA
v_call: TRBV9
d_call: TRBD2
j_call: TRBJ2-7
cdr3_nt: TGTGCCAGCAGCCCGCGGGAGGGGTACGAGCAGTACTTC
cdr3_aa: CASSPREGYEQYF

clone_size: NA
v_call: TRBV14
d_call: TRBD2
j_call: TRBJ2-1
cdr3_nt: TGTGCCAGCAGCCAAGGTAATCTCCTAGCGGGCCTTGGGAATGAGCAGTTCTTC
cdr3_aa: CASSQGNLLAGLGNEQFF

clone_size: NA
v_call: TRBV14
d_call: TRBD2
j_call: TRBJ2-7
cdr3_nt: TGTGCCAGCAGCCAATCGGGATGGACTAGCGGGCTATACGAGCAGTACTTC
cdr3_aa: CASSQSGWTSGLYEQYF

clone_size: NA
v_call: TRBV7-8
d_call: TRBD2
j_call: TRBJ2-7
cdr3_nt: TGTGCCAGCAGCCCACAGGTAGCGGGTCCCCCCTACGAGCAGTACTTC
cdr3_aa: CASSPQVAGPPYEQYF

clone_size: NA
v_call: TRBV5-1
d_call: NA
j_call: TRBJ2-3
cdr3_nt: TGCGCCAGCAGCTTGGAAGGGGTCAGTGGCAGGGCAGGAGTTACGCAGTATTTT
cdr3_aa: CASSLEGVSGRAGVTQYF

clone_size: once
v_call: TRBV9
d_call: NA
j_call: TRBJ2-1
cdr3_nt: TGTGCCAGCAGCTCCCGACAGTTCTCCTACAATGAGCAGTTCTTC
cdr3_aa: CASSSRQFSYNEQFF

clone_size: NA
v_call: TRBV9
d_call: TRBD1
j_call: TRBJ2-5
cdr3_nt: TGTGCCAGCAGCGTAGTAGGCAGGGGGCTATGGGAGACCCAGTACTTC
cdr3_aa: CASSVVGRGLWETQYF

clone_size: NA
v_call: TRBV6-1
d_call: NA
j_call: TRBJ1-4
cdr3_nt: TGTGCCAGCAGAGAAACAGGGTCCCCTAATGAAAAACTGTTTTTT
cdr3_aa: CASRETGSPNEKLFF

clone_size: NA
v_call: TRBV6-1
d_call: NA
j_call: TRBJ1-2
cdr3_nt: TGTGCCAGCAGTGAAACCCTAGGGGTTTTAGGCGACTATGGCTACACCTTC
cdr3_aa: CASSETLGVLGDYGYTF

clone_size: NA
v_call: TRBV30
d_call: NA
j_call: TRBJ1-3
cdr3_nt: TGTGCCTGGAGTGTACTCGGGAACACCATATATTTT
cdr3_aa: CAWSVLGNTIYF

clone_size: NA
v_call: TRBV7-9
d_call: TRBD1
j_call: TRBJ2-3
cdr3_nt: TGTGCCAGCAGCTTAGGGACAGGGGATACAGATACGCAGTATTTT
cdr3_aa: CASSLGTGDTDTQYF

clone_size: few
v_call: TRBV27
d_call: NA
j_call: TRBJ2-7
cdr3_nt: TGTGCCAGCAGTCATCTCCCGGACGAGCAGTACTTC
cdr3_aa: CASSHLPDEQYF

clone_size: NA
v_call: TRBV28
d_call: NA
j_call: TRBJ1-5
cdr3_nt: TGTGCCAGCAGTCTGTTCCGCGGGACCCAGCATTTT
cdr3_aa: CASSLFRGTQHF

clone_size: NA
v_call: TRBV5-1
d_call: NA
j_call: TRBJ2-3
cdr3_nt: TGCGCCAGCAGCGACTCGACAGGCTCTAGCACAGATACGCAGTATTTT
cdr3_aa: CASSDSTGSSTDTQYF

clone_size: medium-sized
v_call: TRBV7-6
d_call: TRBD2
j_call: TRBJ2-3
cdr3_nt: TGTGCCAGCAGCTTGATAACTAGCGGGGCGGGAGATACGCAGTATTTT
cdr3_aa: CASSLITSGAGDTQYF

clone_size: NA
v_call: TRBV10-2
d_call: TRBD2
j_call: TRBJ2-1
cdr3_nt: TGCGCCAGCAGACCGGGACTAGCGACCAATGAGCAGTTCTTC
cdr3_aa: CASRPGLATNEQFF

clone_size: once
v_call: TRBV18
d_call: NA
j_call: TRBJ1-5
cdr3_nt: TGTGCCAGCTCAGCCAGGGACAATCAGCCCCAGCATTTT
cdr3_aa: CASSARDNQPQHF

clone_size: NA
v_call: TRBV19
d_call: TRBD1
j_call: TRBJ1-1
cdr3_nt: TGTGCCAGTAGGAGAACTGGGACAGGGGTTGGTGGCACTGAAGCTTTCTTT
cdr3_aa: CASRRTGTGVGGTEAFF

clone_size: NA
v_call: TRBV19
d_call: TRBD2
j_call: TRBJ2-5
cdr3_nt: TGTGCCAGTAGTACCAGGACTAGTCCGTACCAAGAGACCCAGTACTTC
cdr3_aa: CASSTRTSPYQETQYF

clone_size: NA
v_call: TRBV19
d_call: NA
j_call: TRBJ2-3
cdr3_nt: TGTGCCAGTAAGAGCATGGGCTACACAGATACGCAGTATTTT
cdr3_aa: CASKSMGYTDTQYF

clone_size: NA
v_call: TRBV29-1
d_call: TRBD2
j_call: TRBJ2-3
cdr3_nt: TGCAGCGTTGCAGGACTAGCGGGAGGGGATACGCAGTATTTT
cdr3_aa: CSVAGLAGGDTQYF

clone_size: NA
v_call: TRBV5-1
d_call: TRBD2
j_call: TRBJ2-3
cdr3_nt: TGCGCCAGCAGAGCGGGAGAGTCGAAAGATACGCAGTATTTT
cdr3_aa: CASRAGESKDTQYF

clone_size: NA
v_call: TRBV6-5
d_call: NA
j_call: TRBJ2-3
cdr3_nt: TGTGCTACCCGGCGGGACCCCGACCCCACAGATACGCAGTATTTT
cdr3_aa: CATRRDPDPTDTQYF

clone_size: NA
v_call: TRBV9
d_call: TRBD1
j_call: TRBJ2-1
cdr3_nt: TGTGCCAGCAGCGGCCAGGACAGGGGACTGTTCTTC
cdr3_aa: CASSGQDRGLFF

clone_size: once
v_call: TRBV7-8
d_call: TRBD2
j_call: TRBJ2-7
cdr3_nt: TGTGCCAGCAGCAAAAAGGGAGGGGCCATACCCTTAGGGTACGAGCAGTACTTC
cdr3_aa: CASSKKGGAIPLGYEQYF

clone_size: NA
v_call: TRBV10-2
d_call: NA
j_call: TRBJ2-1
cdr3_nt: TGCGCCAGCAGTGAGTCACCGGGACTCTCGGACGGGGAGCAGTTCTTC
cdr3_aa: CASSESPGLSDGEQFF

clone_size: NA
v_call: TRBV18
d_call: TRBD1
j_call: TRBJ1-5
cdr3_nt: TGTGCCAGCTCACCTCCGACAGGGGGCTCGTATCAGCCCCAGCATTTT
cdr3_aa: CASSPPTGGSYQPQHF

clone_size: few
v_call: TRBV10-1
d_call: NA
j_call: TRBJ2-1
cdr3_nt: TGCGCCAGCAGTGAGTCAGGAGGCTCCTACAATGAGCAGTTCTTC
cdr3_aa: CASSESGGSYNEQFF

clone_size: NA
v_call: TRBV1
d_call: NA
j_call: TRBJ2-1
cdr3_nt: TGCACCAGCAGCCAGGCTAGCGGGAGGCGAGGAGGGGATGAGCAGTTCTTC
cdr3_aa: CTSSQASGRRGGDEQFF

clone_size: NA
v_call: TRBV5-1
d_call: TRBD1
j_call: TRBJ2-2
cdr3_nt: TGCGCCAGCAGCTTACAGGGGGCGCGGAACACCGGGGAGCTGTTTTTT
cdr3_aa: CASSLQGARNTGELFF

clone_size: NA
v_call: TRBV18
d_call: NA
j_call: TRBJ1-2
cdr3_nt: TGTGCCAGCTCACCAGACGCAGAGACTAATGGCTACACCTTC
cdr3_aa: CASSPDAETNGYTF

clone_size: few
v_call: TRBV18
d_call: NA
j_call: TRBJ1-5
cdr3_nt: TGTGCCAGCTCACCAAAGCAGGGGAGTCAGCCCCAGCATTTT
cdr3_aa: CASSPKQGSQPQHF

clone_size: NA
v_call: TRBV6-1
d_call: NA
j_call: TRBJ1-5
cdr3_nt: TGTGCCAGCAGTGAATCGGGCAATCAGCCCCAGCATTTT
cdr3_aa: CASSESGNQPQHF

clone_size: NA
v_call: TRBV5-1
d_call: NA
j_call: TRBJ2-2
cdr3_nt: TGCGCCAGCAGCCCGTTCGGTATCACCGGGGAGCTGTTTTTT
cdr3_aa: CASSPFGITGELFF

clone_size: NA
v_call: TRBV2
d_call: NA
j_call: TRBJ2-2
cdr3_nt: TGTGCCAGCAGTGCAACCACTAACACCGGGGAGCTGTTTTTT
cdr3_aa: CASSATTNTGELFF

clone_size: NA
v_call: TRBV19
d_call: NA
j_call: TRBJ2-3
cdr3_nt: TGTGCCAGTAGTAGTCTAGGCGGGACCGCAGATACGCAGTATTTT
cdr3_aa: CASSSLGGTADTQYF

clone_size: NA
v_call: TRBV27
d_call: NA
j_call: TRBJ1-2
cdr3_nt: TGTGCCAGCAGTCCTTCAACAGGAAACTATGGCTACACCTTC
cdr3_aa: CASSPSTGNYGYTF

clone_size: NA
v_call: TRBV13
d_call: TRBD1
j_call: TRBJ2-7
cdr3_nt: TGTGCCAGCAGTCCACGGGACAGGGGTTACGAGCAGTACTTC
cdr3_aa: CASSPRDRGYEQYF

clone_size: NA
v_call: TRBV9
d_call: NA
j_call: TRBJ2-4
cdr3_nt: TGTGCCAGCAGCACCTCAGGGGACATTCAGTACTTC
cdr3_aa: CASSTSGDIQYF

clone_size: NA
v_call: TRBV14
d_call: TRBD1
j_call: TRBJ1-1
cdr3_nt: TGTGCCAGCAGCCAAGGGGCAGGGACAGGGAGGAGGACTGAAGCTTTCTTT
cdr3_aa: CASSQGAGTGRRTEAFF

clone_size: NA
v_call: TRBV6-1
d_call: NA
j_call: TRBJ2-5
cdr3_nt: TGTGCCAGCAGTGAAGCGGGGGGCCAAGAGACCCAGTACTTC
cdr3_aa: CASSEAGGQETQYF

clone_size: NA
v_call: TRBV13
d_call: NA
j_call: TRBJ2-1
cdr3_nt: TGTGCCAGCAGCCCACAGGGTAACGTTTTCAATGAGCAGTTCTTC
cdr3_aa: CASSPQGNVFNEQFF

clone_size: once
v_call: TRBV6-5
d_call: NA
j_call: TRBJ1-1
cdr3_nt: TGTGCCAGCAGTTACTTACAGGGAAACACTGAAGCTTTCTTT
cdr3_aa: CASSYLQGNTEAFF

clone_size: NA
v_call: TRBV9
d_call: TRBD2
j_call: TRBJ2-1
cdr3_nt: TGTGCCAGCAGCGTGCGGACTAGCGGGAGGGCGGGTGAGCAGTTCTTC
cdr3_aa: CASSVRTSGRAGEQFF

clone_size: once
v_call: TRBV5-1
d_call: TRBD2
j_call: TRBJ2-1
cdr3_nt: TGCGCCAGCAGCGCCTTTCCGGGACTAGCGGGAGGTTACAATGAGCAGTTCTTC
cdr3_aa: CASSAFPGLAGGYNEQFF

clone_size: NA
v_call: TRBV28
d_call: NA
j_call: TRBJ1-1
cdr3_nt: TGTGCCAGCAGTTTGTTGGGCGTGAACACTGAAGCTTTCTTT
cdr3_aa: CASSLLGVNTEAFF

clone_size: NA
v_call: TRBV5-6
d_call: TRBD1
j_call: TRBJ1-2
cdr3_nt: TGTGCCAGCAGCTTGGAGGGGACAGCTCTCTATGGCTACACCTTC
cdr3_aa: CASSLEGTALYGYTF

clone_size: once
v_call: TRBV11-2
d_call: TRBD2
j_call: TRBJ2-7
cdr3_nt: TGTGCCAGCAGTCCTTCTAATGCGGGAGTTGAGCAGTACTTC
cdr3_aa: CASSPSNAGVEQYF

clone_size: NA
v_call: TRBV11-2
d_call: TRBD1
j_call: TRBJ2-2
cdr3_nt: TGTGCCAGCAGCAGAGACAGGGGAATAGTTTACACCGGGGAGCTGTTTTTT
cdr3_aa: CASSRDRGIVYTGELFF

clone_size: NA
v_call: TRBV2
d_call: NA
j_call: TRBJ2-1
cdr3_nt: TGTGCCAGCTTGGCAGGAAAGATCGGTGAGCAGTTCTTC
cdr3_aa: CASLAGKIGEQFF

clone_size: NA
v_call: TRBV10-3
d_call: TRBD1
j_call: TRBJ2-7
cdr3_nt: TGTGCCATCAGCACCGGGACAGGATCCTACGAGCAGTACTTC
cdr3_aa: CAISTGTGSYEQYF